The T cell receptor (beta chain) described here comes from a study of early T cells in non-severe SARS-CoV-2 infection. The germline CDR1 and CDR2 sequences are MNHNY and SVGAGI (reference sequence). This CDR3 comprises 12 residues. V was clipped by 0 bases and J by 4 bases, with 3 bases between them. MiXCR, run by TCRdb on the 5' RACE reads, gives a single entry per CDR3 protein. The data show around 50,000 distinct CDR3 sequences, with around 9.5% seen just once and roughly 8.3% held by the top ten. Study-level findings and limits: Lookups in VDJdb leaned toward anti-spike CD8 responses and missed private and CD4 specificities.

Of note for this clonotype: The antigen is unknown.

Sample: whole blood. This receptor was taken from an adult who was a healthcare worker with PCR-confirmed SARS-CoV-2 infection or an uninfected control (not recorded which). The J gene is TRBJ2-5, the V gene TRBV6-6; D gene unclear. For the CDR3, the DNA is TGTGCCAGCAGTTACTCGAGAGAGACCCAGTACTTC. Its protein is CASSYSRETQYF.